Below, 31 T cell receptor beta chains from the same sample are listed, as sequenced in a study of Graves' ophthalmopathy and Graves' hyperthyroidism. RNA transcripts were the source from which TCR beta CDR3 regions were amplified. Amplification began with first-round RT-PCR using HTBI primers, then second-round multiplex PCR was performed. In TCRdb, the multiplex PCR reads were re-called with MiXCR into one record per CDR3 protein. The sample lists hundreds of thousands of distinct CDR3 sequences, 20% to 25% occurring once. The sample was peripheral blood. These TCRs come from a woman aged 18-29 years with stable Graves' hyperthyroidism.

The table lists this clonotype with many counts. One end of the junction varies from germline; a read error may be responsible. The chain links TRBV19 to TRBJ1-1; TRBD1 might be the D (5 bases). The CDR3 runs 13 residues. Germline values: CDR1 LNHDA, CDR2 SQIVND (reference sequence). The CDR3 is CASSRRGETEAFF. The CDR3 region has the DNA TGTGCCAGTAGTCGCCGGGGCGAAACTGAGGCTTTCTTT.

This clonotype was counted ten times or more. The chain couples TRBV6-1 to TRBJ1-5, with 8 bases matching TRBD1. The CDR3 totals 13 residues. J gave up 5 bases and V 4 bases, and 1 base lay outside the gene matches. Germline CDR1 and CDR2: MNHNS and SASEGT. The CDR3 region is CASSGTGYQPQHF. Here the CDR3 DNA reads TGTGCCAGCAGTGGGACAGGGTATCAGCCCCAGCATTTT.

With respect to this clonotype: It may be a read error: a sequence one base away is much more abundant. V is TRBV29-1 and J is TRBJ1-5, with 8 bases identical to TRBD1. Germline V lookup: CDR1 SQVTM, CDR2 ANQGSEA. CDR3 length equals 13 residues. CDR3 sequence reads: CSVWTGSNQPRHF. Written as DNA, the CDR3 is TGCAGCGTTTGGACAGGGAGCAATCAGCCCCGGCATTTT.

The table lists this clonotype with many counts. The V gene is TRBV5-1, the J gene TRBJ2-5; D remains ambiguous. This CDR3 comprises 15 residues. The germline V and J ends were trimmed by 4 bases and 0 bases, with 13 bases remaining between them. Germline V gene sequence: CDR1 SGHRS, CDR2 YFSETQ. CDR3: CASSQGRLYQETQYF. The CDR3 DNA reads TGCGCCAGCAGCCAAGGACGTCTGTACCAAGAGACCCAGTACTTC.

Worth noting for this clonotype: A read error may account for a junction end that differs from germline. The rearrangement uses TRBV12-3 or TRBV12-4 and TRBJ1-6; maybe TRBD1 (6 bases). CDR3 length equals 15 residues. The CDR3 coding sequence is TGTGCCTGCAGCCTTTGGGACATTCGACATTCACCCCTCCACTTT. Residues: CACSLWDIRHSPLHF.

This clonotype was seen repeatedly, ten times or more. A junction boundary mismatches the germline segment, possibly from a read error. J is TRBJ2-4 and V is TRBV20-1; 8 nucleotides agree with TRBD1. Germline V lookup: CDR1 DFQATT, CDR2 SNEGSKA (reference sequence). This CDR3 has 13 amino acids. This CDR3 is CSVSDRAKNIKYF. The CDR3 coding sequence is TGCAGTGTTTCGGACAGGGCCAAAAACATTAAGTACTTC.

Many counts were recorded for this clonotype. The chain employs TRBV7-8 and TRBJ2-3, with 11 bases aligning to TRBD2. Germline values: CDR1 SGHVS, CDR2 FQNEAQ. The V gene end was trimmed by 3 bases and the J gene end by 2 bases; junction bases not matched to a gene: 7. CDR3 length: 17 residues. This chain's CDR3 is CASSLPRSGRATDTQYF. The DNA for the CDR3 is TGTGCCAGCAGCTTGCCCCGTAGCGGGAGGGCCACAGATACGCAGTATTTT.

This clonotype was seen at least ten times. The rearrangement links TRBV6-5 to TRBJ2-2, with D possibly being TRBD1 (5 bases). Germline CDR1 reads MNHEY; CDR2 reads SVGAGI. The CDR3 is 13 amino acids. Trimming took off 2 bases at V and 6 bases at J, with 7 bases between the two ends. This CDR3 is CASSYRGAGELFF. CDR3 nucleotides: TGTGCCAGCAGTTACAGGGGTGCCGGGGAGCTGTTTTTT.

Remarks on this clonotype: A clone one base away is much larger, so this may be a read error. The chain combines TRBV7-9 with TRBJ2-3, with D perhaps matching TRBD2 (5 bases). Germline V CDR1 and CDR2: SEHNR, FQNEAQ (reference sequence). CDR3 length equals 13 residues. Trimming stripped 4 bases from V and 9 bases from J, with 14 bases between. In DNA, the CDR3 is TGTGCCAGCAGCTCGGGATTGTACGGGACGCAGTATTTT. It codes for CASSSGLYGTQYF.

This clonotype was found many times. A much larger clone sits a single nucleotide away, making a read error possible. The J gene is TRBJ2-4, the V gene TRBV6-2 or TRBV6-3; 11 bases match TRBD2. The germline gives CDR1 MNHEY, CDR2 SVGEGT. CDR3 size: 15 residues. CDR3 residues: CASSWLAGGGYIKYF. CDR3 DNA: TGTGCCAGCAGTTGGCTAGCGGGAGGCGGTTACATTAAGTACTTC.

The table lists this clonotype with many counts. The chain uses TRBV28 and TRBJ2-7; 7 bases map to TRBD2. The ends lost 2 bases at V and 0 bases at J; junction bases unmatched: 10. The CDR3 covers 17 residues. Germline CDR1 and CDR2: MDHEN and SYDVKM. In DNA, the CDR3 is TGTGCCAGCAGTTTAGTCCCCGTTGGCGGGAGCTCCTACGAGCAGTACTTC. Protein product: CASSLVPVGGSSYEQYF.

The gene calls are TRBV14 and TRBJ1-1; 7 bases are a match to TRBD1. Per germline, CDR1 SGHDN and CDR2 FVKESK. Germline trimming cut 4 bases from V and 1 base from J; bases unmatched to any gene: 6. This CDR3 contains 15 residues. CDR3 amino acids: CASSRKGQQNTEAFF. CDR3 sequence (DNA): TGTGCCAGCAGCCGGAAGGGACAGCAGAACACTGAAGCTTTCTTT.

This clonotype was observed many times. The chain has TRBV28 and TRBJ1-1; D is uncertain. Looked up from germline, CDR1 is MDHEN and CDR2 is SYDVKM. With 4 bases removed from V and 11 bases from J, the gap between germline ends came to 11 bases. CDR3 size: 11 residues. The CDR3 region has the DNA TGTGCCAGCAGTTGGGAACGGGCGGCTTTCTTT. The encoded protein is CASSWERAAFF. The complete variable domain, with remaining parts taken from reference TRBV28 and TRBJ1-1, reads DVKVTQSSRYLVKRTGEKVFLECVQDMDHENMFWYRQDPGLGLRLIYFSYDVKMKEKGDIPEGYSVSREKKERFSLILESASTNQTSMYLCASSWERAAFFGQGTRLTVV.

The CDR3 sequence: CASSQPGQASYEQYF. The DNA of the CDR3 is TGTGCCAGCAGTCAACCGGGACAGGCTTCCTACGAGCAGTACTTC. The rearrangement joins TRBV6-1 to TRBJ2-7; 8 nucleotides align to TRBD1. The length of the CDR3 is 15 residues. Per germline, CDR1 MNHNS and CDR2 SASEGT. Trimming took 5 bases from V and 1 from J; bases not matched to a gene: 7.

This clonotype was seen only a few times. The chain is built from TRBV4-1 and TRBJ2-7; D gene uncertain. Trimming shortened V by 0 bases and J by 6 bases, and 12 bases separated the two germline ends. The germline CDR1 and CDR2 sequences are MGHRA and YSYEKL. The CDR3 contains 14 residues. CDR3 in DNA: TGCGCCAGCAGCCAAGACCCATCCTCCCCCGAGCAGTACTTC. Protein product: CASSQDPSSPEQYF.

V and J are TRBV7-9 and TRBJ1-1; D gene unclear. CDR1 is SEHNR and CDR2 is FQNEAQ in the germline V gene (reference sequence). Trimming removed 1 base at V and 4 bases at J, with 7 bases between. CDR3 length: 13 amino acids. CDR3: CASSLESGTEAFF. CDR3 coding DNA: TGTGCCAGCAGCTTAGAGTCCGGCACTGAAGCTTTCTTT. The complete variable domain, with remaining parts taken from reference TRBV7-9 and TRBJ1-1, reads DTGVSQNPRHKITKRGQNVTFRCDPISEHNRLYWYRQTLGQGPEFLTYFQNEAQLEKSRLLSDRFSAERPKGSFSTLEIQRTEQGDSAMYLCASSLESGTEAFFGQGTRLTVV.

The chain joins TRBV6-5 to TRBJ1-2; possibly TRBD1 for D (5 bases). The CDR3 is made up of 13 amino acids. V dropped 2 bases and J dropped 8 bases, with 12 bases sitting between them. The V gene's germline CDR1 is MNHEY and CDR2 SVGAGI. In DNA, the CDR3 is TGTGCCAGCAGTTACCAGCAGGGAGACGGCTACACCTTC. Its protein product is CASSYQQGDGYTF.

This clonotype was detected a few times. CDR3 region: CASSSLGGGLSYEQYF. The CDR3 coding sequence is TGTGCCAGCAGCTCCCTCGGGGGGGGGCTCTCCTACGAGCAGTACTTC. The chain has TRBV14 and TRBJ2-7, with 8 nucleotides matching TRBD2. The length of the CDR3 is 16 residues. Trimming removed 5 bases from V and 0 bases from J; junction bases left unmatched: 9. CDR1 is SGHDN, CDR2 FVKESK, per germline. Supplemented by reference TRBV14 and TRBJ2-7, the full variable domain reads EAGVTQFPSHSVIEKGQTVTLRCDPISGHDNLYWYRRVMGKEIKFLLHFVKESKQDESGMPNNRFLAERTGGTYSTLKVQPAELEDSGVYFCASSSLGGGLSYEQYFGPGTRLTVT.

This clonotype has ten or more counts. V and J are TRBV28 and TRBJ1-2; 8 nucleotides line up with TRBD1. The CDR3 runs to 14 residues. V gave up 2 bases and J gave up 4 bases; unmatched junction bases: 3. Germline-derived CDR1 and CDR2 are MDHEN and SYDVKM. The CDR3 nucleotides are TGTGCCAGCAGTTTAGACAGGGGAGGCTATGGCTACACCTTC. Translating gives CASSLDRGGYGYTF.

The gene calls are TRBV3-1 and TRBJ2-7; TRBD2 matches at 8 bases. Trimming took 5 bases from V and 4 from J; bases not matched to a gene: 13. The CDR3 is 16 residues long. In germline, CDR1 is LGHDT, CDR2 YNNKEL (reference sequence). The CDR3 DNA is TGTGCCAGCAGCTCCCGGGGGGGGGAGCAGTATTACGAGCAGTACTTC. Protein sequence: CASSSRGGEQYYEQYF.

This clonotype was seen at least ten times. The rearrangement links TRBV6-2 or TRBV6-3 to TRBJ2-7; D is ambiguous. From germline, CDR1 is MNHEY and CDR2 SVGEGT. CDR3 length equals 11 residues. Deletions cut 5 bases from V and 4 bases from J, with 6 bases between. For the CDR3, the DNA is TGTGCCAGCAGTCAGAGATACGAGCAGTACTTC. Its translation: CASSQRYEQYF.

This clonotype was seen repeatedly, ten times or more. The gene calls are TRBV20-1 and TRBJ1-1; unclear D gene. The V end lost 0 bases, the J end lost 7 bases, and 6 bases lay between the germline ends. This CDR3 is built from 11 residues. CDR1 is DFQATT, CDR2 SNEGSKA, per germline (reference sequence). CDR3 region: CSARDNYEAFF. The CDR3 nucleotides read TGCAGTGCTAGAGATAATTATGAAGCTTTCTTT.

Notes on this clonotype: A read error is possible here, since a much larger clone lies one base away. The V call is TRBV5-1, the J call TRBJ2-7, with D tentatively TRBD1 or TRBD2 (6 bases each). CDR1 and CDR2 (germline): SGHRS, YFSETQ. CDR3 length: 15 residues. For the CDR3, the DNA is TGCGCCAGCAGCTTGGGGGGGGCGCAACCCTACGAGCATTACTTC. This sequence encodes CASSLGGAQPYEHYF.

Ten or more counts support this clonotype. The chain carries TRBV28 and TRBJ1-1; D unresolved. The CDR3 runs to 14 residues. Trimming left V 6 bases short and J 4 bases short, with 15 bases between. The germline V gene encodes CDR1 MDHEN and CDR2 SYDVKM. CDR3 sequence: CASSSQAVGTEAFF. CDR3 nucleotides: TGTGCCAGCAGCTCCCAGGCCGTGGGCACTGAAGCTTTCTTT.

In this sample, this clonotype turned up many times. A much larger clone sits a single nucleotide away, making a read error possible. This chain uses TRBV12-3 or TRBV12-4 with TRBJ2-7; maybe TRBD2 (5 bases). V lost 1 base to trimming and J lost 4 bases, with 14 bases between them. CDR3 length: 15 amino acids. As DNA, the CDR3 is TGTGCCAGCAGTTTAGACGGGGAAGGAGTGTACGAGCAGTACTTC. It is translated as CASSLDGEGVYEQYF.

V and J are TRBV2 and TRBJ2-2; D perhaps matches TRBD2 (5 bases). The CDR3 length is 11 residues. The V gene lost 4 bases and the J gene lost 10 bases, with 7 bases spanning the gap. Germline CDR1 is SNHLY and CDR2 is FYNNEI. The CDR3 bases are TGTGCCAGCAGTGCGGGGATGGAGCTGTTTTTT. Translation gives CASSAGMELFF.

This clonotype was seen many times. This sequence may be a read error, since a much larger clone differs from it by one base. V is TRBV12-3 or TRBV12-4 and J is TRBJ1-2, with 8 bases matching TRBD1. J was trimmed by 6 bases and V by 8 bases; bases with no gene match: 17. There are 16 residues in the CDR3. CDR3 in amino acids: CASGYTAGGGPDGYTF. The DNA for the CDR3 is TGTGCCAGCGGATACACCGCAGGGGGCGGCCCTGATGGCTACACCTTC.

The CDR3 DNA is TGCAGTGCTAGAAAGGGGTACCAAGAGACCCAGTACTTC. Its translation is CSARKGYQETQYF. V usage is TRBV20-1 and J usage is TRBJ2-5, with D maybe TRBD1 (5 bases). Germline V gene data show CDR1 as DFQATT and CDR2 as SNEGSKA (reference sequence). The V end lost 2 bases, the J end lost 0 bases, and 7 bases lay between the germline ends. CDR3 size: 13 residues.

This clonotype was found many times. The rearrangement uses TRBV6-5 and TRBJ2-7; 11 bases are shared with TRBD1. The V gene end was trimmed by 2 bases and the J gene end by 6 bases; junction bases not matched to a gene: 3. The germline V gene has CDR1 MNHEY and CDR2 SVGAGI. The CDR3 loop spans 14 amino acids. The CDR3 DNA sequence: TGTGCCAGCAGTTACAAGGACAGGGGGCCCGAGCAGTACTTC. Its translation is CASSYKDRGPEQYF.

This clonotype came up many times. CDR3 nucleotides: TGTGCCAGCAGCTTAGATCTCGGCCAGGGTGGCTACGAGCAGTACTTC. Residues: CASSLDLGQGGYEQYF. The V and J genes are TRBV11-2 and TRBJ2-7; weak D call: TRBD1 (5 bases). Germline lookup yields CDR1 SGHAT and CDR2 FQNNGV. Deletions cut 0 bases from V and 3 bases from J, with 15 bases between. The length of the CDR3 is 16 residues.

In this sample, this clonotype turned up many times. The chain couples TRBV6-1 to TRBJ2-5, with a tentative D call TRBD1 (5 bases). Germline assignment: CDR1 MNHNS and CDR2 SASEGT. V shed 4 bases and J shed 4 bases, with 16 bases lying between them. The CDR3 consists of 15 residues. CDR3 sequence (DNA): TGTGCCAGCAGTGCCGCGCAGGGTTTAGGAGAGACCCAGTACTTC. Its translation is CASSAAQGLGETQYF.